The entry below gives a single T cell receptor beta chain sequence along with its context. Its specificity is not known. This CDR3 is 13 amino acids long. V was trimmed by 2 bases and J by 2 bases, leaving 10 bases between them. CDR1 and CDR2 from the germline V gene are DFQATT and SNEGSKA (reference sequence). These data come from a study of T cell repertoires in cytomegalovirus infection. TCRdb called the reads again in MiXCR, with one record for every CDR3 protein. The sample lists 900,000 to 950,000 distinct CDR3 sequences; around 32% were seen once. The sample here was cultured CD8+ T cells from PBMCs, taken from culture after CMV antigen stimulation. This chain joins TRBV20-1 and TRBJ2-7; D perhaps matches TRBD1 (6 bases). The clonotype comes from a human donor in good health (CMV status not recorded). Some clones in this sample may be carry-over from other donors' samples. The DNA for the CDR3 is TGCAGTGCTAGACTACAGGGCACCTACGAGCAGTACTTC. It encodes CSARLQGTYEQYF.